This passage covers 28 T cell receptor beta chains from one sample sequenced in a study of tumor-infiltrating lymphocytes in primary liver carcinoma (dated by TCRdb to the late 2010s). Blood RNA was extracted from unsorted whole blood using TRIzol reagent, and germline DNA was obtained with the DNeasy Blood & Tissue kit. Reads for this sample came from an Illumina HiSeq 2500. TCRbeta-specific cDNA was reverse-transcribed from around 0.45 ug total RNA using a constant-region primer and ProtoScript II reverse transcriptase. The TCRbeta libraries were prepared through three rounds of nested multiplex PCR following a slightly modified ARM-PCR procedure. The first two PCR rounds used multiplex TRBV1-TRBV30 forward primers with a Cbeta reverse primer, each for approximately 9 cycles. Starting from the raw public reads, TCRdb applied fastp trimming at Q25, assembled clones with MiXCR and retained in-frame beta chains. Duplicate CDR3 protein sequences are folded into a single record with the most common DNA and genes. Within this sample are around 170,000 distinct CDR3 sequences, with roughly 60% of them counted one time only. The top ten constitute 70% to 80% of the sample.

Sample: peripheral blood. The source is a man aged 40-55 years with primary liver carcinoma and hepatitis B virus infection.

In regard to this clonotype: This may arise from a read error, as a much more abundant clone is one base away. This sequence joins TRBV6-6 and TRBJ1-5; 10 bases are shared with TRBD1. This CDR3 spans 15 amino acids. CDR1 is MNHNY, CDR2 SVGAGI, per germline (reference sequence). The CDR3 bases are TGTGCCAGCAGCTGGGACAGGGGAAGCAAACAGCCCCAGCATTTT. This codes for CASSWDRGSKQPQHF.

This clonotype has more than one count but fewer than ten. This chain links TRBV6-5 with TRBJ1-2, with TRBD1 matching 7 bases. The ends lost 6 bases at V and 2 bases at J; junction bases unmatched: 6. The germline gives CDR1 MNHEY, CDR2 SVGAGI. The CDR3 runs 14 residues. This chain's CDR3 is CASSPGGGNYGYTF. CDR3 in DNA: TGTGCCAGCAGCCCAGGGGGGGGGAACTATGGCTACACCTTC.

Only a few counts were recorded for this clonotype. The rearrangement joins TRBV21-1 to TRBJ2-1; the table gives TRBD2 as D, unverified against the DNA. TRBV21-1 is deemed a pseudogene. This CDR3 has 15 amino acids. DNA of the CDR3: TGTGCCAGCAGCAGCCGGGACTTCAAATACAATGAGCAGTTCTTC. This encodes CASSSRDFKYNEQFF.

Of note for this clonotype: A read error may produce the germline difference seen at one junction end. J is TRBJ1-2 and V is TRBV29-1, with 8 positions matching TRBD1. The CDR3 has 14 amino acids. Germline CDR1 reads SQVTM; CDR2 reads ANQGSEA. The CDR3 here is CSAGTGPLNYSYTF. The CDR3 DNA reads TGCAGCGCCGGGACAGGACCCCTTAACTATAGCTACACCTTC.

With regard to this clonotype: This may be a read error: a much more frequent sequence differs by one nucleotide. The chain combines TRBV11-3 with TRBJ2-1, with D maybe TRBD1 (5 bases). The germline gives CDR1 SGHNT, CDR2 YENEEA. CDR3 size: 13 residues. The CDR3 spells CASSPRQNNKQFF. In DNA, the CDR3 is TGTGCCAGCAGCCCCCGACAGAACAATAAGCAGTTCTTC.

This clonotype has only a few counts. The chain links TRBV13 to TRBJ1-1; 7 bases are shared with TRBD1. The CDR3 extends over 14 amino acids. From germline, CDR1 is PRHDT and CDR2 FYEKMQ (reference sequence). Trimming at V came to 4 bases and at J to 2 bases, leaving 4 bases not matched to a gene. CDR3 nucleotides: TGTGCCAGCAGCTCCAACAGGGGTAACACTGAAGCTTTCTTT. This encodes CASSSNRGNTEAFF.

Concerning this clonotype itself: This sequence may be a read error, since a much larger clone differs from it by one base. The J gene is TRBJ2-3, the V gene TRBV6-6, with 11 bases lining up with TRBD1. CDR3 length: 16 amino acids. Germline values: CDR1 MNHNY, CDR2 SVGAGI (reference sequence). The CDR3 is CASSYSGTGGTDAQYF. The CDR3 DNA is TGTGCCAGCAGTTACTCGGGGACAGGGGGAACAGATGCGCAGTATTTT.

The sample holds many counts of this clonotype. This chain joins TRBV11-2 and TRBJ2-5; D is unresolved. This CDR3 is built from 16 residues. Looked up from germline, CDR1 is SGHAT and CDR2 is FQNNGV. V was shortened by 5 bases and J by 5 bases, with 21 bases between the two germline ends. The CDR3 is CASSLFLEVSEETQYF. DNA for the CDR3: TGTGCCAGCAGCCTATTCCTTGAGGTTTCGGAGGAGACCCAGTACTTC.

The J gene is TRBJ1-5, the V gene TRBV7-3; no definite D call. V was clipped by 2 bases and J by 3 bases, with 5 bases between them. Germline V CDR1 and CDR2: SGHTA, FQGTGA. This CDR3 spans 13 amino acids. This CDR3 reads CASSLANNQPQHF. The CDR3 DNA is TGTGCCAGCAGCTTAGCCAACAATCAGCCCCAGCATTTT.

In this sample, this clonotype turned up once. This chain uses TRBV10-3 with TRBJ2-5; the match to TRBD2 covers 8 bases. The V and J ends lost 10 bases and 7 bases, in that order; junction bases with no gene match: 14. Germline V gives CDR1 ENHRY, CDR2 SYGVKD. This CDR3 contains 14 residues. In DNA form, the CDR3 reads TGTGCCACCTCTCCCCGGGGGGGATTAGGGACCCAGTACTTC. Translation: CATSPRGGLGTQYF.

For this clonotype: At one end, the junction sequence differs from germline, possibly due to a read error. This sequence joins TRBV11-2 and TRBJ2-2; no reliable D call. Germline V gene sequence: CDR1 SGHAT, CDR2 FQNNGV. The CDR3 extends over 16 amino acids. CDR3 loop: CASSLAAAWNTGELFF. CDR3 nucleotides: TGTGCCAGCAGCTTAGCGGCAGCGTGGAACACCGGAGAGCTGTTTTTT.

The V call is TRBV29-1, the J call TRBJ1-5, with 7 nucleotides matching TRBD1. CDR3 length: 17 residues. The germline CDR1 and CDR2 sequences are SQVTM and ANQGSEA. The J segment lost 7 bases and the V segment lost 8 bases, leaving 23 bases of the junction unmatched. CDR3 nucleotides: TGCAGCCTCCGGAGCTCCACAGGGAAGGGGACAGACCAGCCCCAGCATTTT. Protein product: CSLRSSTGKGTDQPQHF.

The count of this clonotype is one. A much larger clone is a single base away; this may be a read error. DNA of the CDR3: TGCAGCGTTGAAGATAAGAGACAGCAAGAGACCCAGTACTTC. Amino acids: CSVEDKRQQETQYF. The chain recombines TRBV29-1 with TRBJ2-5; maybe TRBD1 (5 bases). Trimming removed 0 bases at V and 2 bases at J, with 10 bases between. The CDR3 totals 14 residues. CDR1 and CDR2 (germline): SQVTM, ANQGSEA.

A note on this clonotype: The conserved final phenylalanine or tryptophan is absent from the CDR3, which likely points to a read error. The chain is built from TRBV11-2 and TRBJ2-7; no clear D gene. There are 14 residues in the CDR3. Germline loops: CDR1 SGHAT, CDR2 FQNNGV. CDR3 DNA: TGTGCCGGCAGCTTAACCGACGGAGCCAACAAGCAGTACTTA. This translates into CAGSLTDGANKQYL.

The chain recombines TRBV13 with TRBJ1-1, with TRBD1 identical over 8 bases. This CDR3 has 13 amino acids. The germline V gene has CDR1 PRHDT and CDR2 FYEKMQ (reference sequence). V shed 8 bases and J 0 bases; nucleotides not matched to a gene: 2. CDR3 nucleotide sequence: TGTGCCAGCGAGGGACAGGTGAACACTGAAGCTTTCTTT. Its translation: CASEGQVNTEAFF.

The V gene is TRBV11-2, the J gene TRBJ1-2, with 7 bases aligning to TRBD1. This CDR3 contains 14 residues. Trimming cost V 2 bases and J 11 bases; bases outside gene matches: 11. The germline gives CDR1 SGHAT, CDR2 FQNNGV. The CDR3 DNA reads as TGTGCCAGCAGCTTATCGCCGGACAGGCGTGGTTACACCTTC. Residues: CASSLSPDRRGYTF.

About this clonotype itself: One end of the junction varies from germline; a read error may be responsible. V gene TRBV6-2 or TRBV6-3 combines with J gene TRBJ2-1, with 11 bases lining up with TRBD2. From germline, CDR1 is MNHEY and CDR2 SVGEGT. The CDR3 covers 15 residues. The DNA for the CDR3 is TGTGCCAGCAGCAAAGGCACTAGCGGGAGACAGGAGCGGTTCTTC. The encoded protein is CASSKGTSGRQERFF.

This chain uses TRBV10-3 with TRBJ2-3; possible D gene TRBD2, 6 bases. The CDR3 sequence is 15 residues long. The germline V gene has CDR1 ENHRY and CDR2 SYGVKD. V lost 4 bases and J 6 bases, leaving 17 bases between the germline ends. CDR3: CAISVGGVDMDTQYF. As DNA, the CDR3 is TGTGCCATCAGTGTCGGGGGTGTGGACATGGATACGCAGTATTTT.

This chain joins TRBV6-5 and TRBJ1-4, with D unclear. Per the germline V gene, CDR1 is MNHEY and CDR2 is SVGAGI. The CDR3 sequence is 15 residues long. V was clipped by 2 bases and J by 8 bases, with 15 bases between them. CDR3 loop: CASSYTWRVDEKLFF. CDR3 in DNA: TGTGCCAGCAGTTACACTTGGCGAGTCGACGAAAAACTGTTTTTT.

This clonotype was counted many times. The V call is TRBV11-1, the J call TRBJ2-3; 7 bases are shared with TRBD1. The CDR3 is 15 amino acids. Looked up from germline, CDR1 is SGHAT and CDR2 is FQDESV (reference sequence). With V trimmed by 5 bases and J by 1 base, 6 bases remained unmatched. CDR3 region: CASSRGTARTDTQYF. The CDR3 coding sequence is TGTGCCAGCAGCCGTGGGACAGCTCGCACAGATACGCAGTATTTT.

The J gene is TRBJ1-1, the V gene TRBV28, with a weak D call TRBD1 (5 bases). The CDR3 has 19 amino acids. Between the trimmed V and J ends, which lost 8 bases and 0 bases, there was a span of 28 bases. Germline loops: CDR1 MDHEN, CDR2 SYDVKM. The CDR3 DNA reads as TGTGCCAGCTCACCCGCCCGCAGGGCAAAGGGTAGACTGAACACTGAAGCTTTCTTT. Protein sequence: CASSPARRAKGRLNTEAFF.

A remark on this clonotype: The germline gene is not matched at one end of the junction; a read error may be the cause. The chain carries TRBV5-5 and TRBJ2-1, with D possibly TRBD2 on 6 matching bases. From germline, CDR1 is SGHKS and CDR2 YYEKEE (reference sequence). The CDR3 has 15 amino acids. CDR3 loop: CACSGSGLAVDGQFF. CDR3 sequence (DNA): TGTGCCTGCAGCGGCTCGGGACTGGCCGTTGACGGGCAGTTCTTC.

As for this clonotype: It may be a read error: a sequence one base away is much more abundant. The V call is TRBV13, the J call TRBJ1-6; D perhaps matches TRBD1 (5 bases). The CDR3 sequence is 15 residues long. CDR1 and CDR2 (germline): PRHDT, FYEKMQ (reference sequence). DNA of the CDR3: TGTGCCAGCAGCCCCCAGGGTGCCTATAATTCACCCCGCCACTTT. Its translation is CASSPQGAYNSPRHF.

This clonotype was seen a handful of times. This may stem from a read error, because a much larger clone lies one nucleotide away. This chain joins TRBV11-1 and TRBJ2-1; 10 nucleotides match TRBD2. CDR1 SGHAT and CDR2 FQDESV come from the germline V gene (reference sequence). The CDR3 is made up of 15 amino acids. V trimming: 5 bases; J trimming: 5 bases; junction bases outside the gene matches: 6. CDR3 nucleotides: TGTGCCAGCAGCACACTAGCGGGATTTGACAATGAGCAGTTCTTC. It is translated as CASSTLAGFDNEQFF.

This sequence joins TRBV4-2 and TRBJ2-2; no definite D call. The CDR3 is 15 amino acids. Germline assignment: CDR1 LGHNA and CDR2 YNFKEQ. V lost 0 bases, J lost 5 bases, and 10 bases lay in between. This CDR3 reads CASSQDRSVTGELFF. CDR3 coding DNA: TGTGCCAGCAGCCAAGATAGGAGCGTAACCGGGGAGCTGTTTTTT.

This clonotype was detected only a few times. This rearrangement joins TRBV7-9 to TRBJ2-1; D may be TRBD2 (5 bases). This CDR3 region has 12 residues. Trimming cost V 8 bases and J 8 bases, with 13 bases left between them. The germline gives CDR1 SEHNR, CDR2 FQNEAQ (reference sequence). The CDR3 DNA reads TGTGCCAGCGGAAGCGGACGTCATGAGCAGTTCTTC. Amino acid sequence: CASGSGRHEQFF. Looking up the rest from reference TRBV7-9 and TRBJ2-1 gives the full variable domain: DTGVSQNPRHKITKRGQNVTFRCDPISEHNRLYWYRQTLGQGPEFLTYFQNEAQLEKSRLLSDRFSAERPKGSFSTLEIQRTEQGDSAMYLCASGSGRHEQFFGPGTRLTVL.

Remarks on this clonotype: This may be a read error: a much more frequent sequence differs by one nucleotide. The V call is TRBV4-2, the J call TRBJ1-4, with a possible D match to TRBD1 (5 bases). Germline CDR1 LGHNA, CDR2 YNFKEQ. The CDR3 covers 14 residues. CDR3 region: CAGSPGSVGIKLFF. DNA for the CDR3: TGTGCCGGCAGCCCAGGGAGCGTAGGAATCAAACTGTTTTTT.

In regard to this clonotype: One end of the junction is discordant with germline, which a read error may explain. The V and J genes are TRBV6-1 and TRBJ2-1; D remains unclear. The V gene's germline CDR1 is MNHNS and CDR2 SASEGT. The CDR3 loop spans 11 amino acids. As DNA, the CDR3 is TGTGCCAGCAGATATTTCGATGAGCAGTCCTTC. Its translation: CASRYFDEQSF.